The next 18 T cell receptor beta chains were all read from a single sample in a study of CD8 T cells in Susac syndrome. Random hexamers were used to reverse transcribe an amount of roughly 0.45 to 1 ug RNA. TCRdb re-called the immunoSEQ multiplex PCR reads through MiXCR, storing one row per CDR3 protein. The data contain around 200,000 distinct CDR3 sequences, approximately 96% of them singletons. The sequenced material came from CD4+ T cells from PBMCs. Every receptor here comes from a human donor with multiple sclerosis.

CDR3 coding DNA: TGCAGCGTTCTCGGGGACGGAGGTAATCAGCCCCAGCATTTT. This encodes CSVLGDGGNQPQHF. The V gene is TRBV29-1, the J gene TRBJ1-5; a weak D match, TRBD1 (5 bases). CDR3 size: 14 residues. Trimming left V 5 bases short and J 4 bases short, with 15 bases between. CDR1 and CDR2 from the germline V gene are SQVTM and ANQGSEA.

The rearrangement uses TRBV9 and TRBJ2-3; 9 bases are a match to TRBD2. The V gene's germline CDR1 is SGDLS and CDR2 YYNGEE. The CDR3 consists of 16 residues. J was trimmed by 5 bases and V by 3 bases; bases with no gene match: 10. The CDR3 DNA is TGTGCCAGCAGCGGGGCGGAGCGGGGGGATAAAGATACGCAGTATTTT. It yields the protein CASSGAERGDKDTQYF.

V gene TRBV12-3 or TRBV12-4 combines with J gene TRBJ2-7, with 12 bases identical to TRBD2. CDR3 length: 16 residues. V was clipped by 7 bases and J by 3 bases; unmatched bases: 10. This CDR3 is CASTPFGTSGLYEQYF. The CDR3 DNA sequence: TGTGCCAGCACCCCCTTCGGGACTAGCGGGCTCTACGAGCAGTACTTC.

This sequence joins TRBV20-1 and TRBJ1-2; no definite D call. The germline CDR1 and CDR2 sequences are DFQATT and SNEGSKA (reference sequence). The CDR3 is 12 amino acids. Trimming took 0 bases from V and 9 from J, leaving 11 bases between them. CDR3 in DNA: TGCAGTGCTAGAGACATGGGTGTTCGCTACACCTTC. This sequence encodes CSARDMGVRYTF.

The gene calls are TRBV20-1 and TRBJ1-1, with D possibly matching TRBD1 (6 bases). Germline loops: CDR1 DFQATT, CDR2 SNEGSKA (reference sequence). Trimming pared 1 base from V and 1 base from J, leaving 10 bases between. The CDR3 covers 14 residues. The CDR3 spells CSARVEGENTEAFF. CDR3 nucleotides: TGCAGTGCTAGAGTTGAGGGGGAGAACACTGAAGCTTTCTTT.

V gene TRBV27 combines with J gene TRBJ2-5; maybe TRBD1 (6 bases). The CDR3 extends over 16 amino acids. Per germline, CDR1 MNHEY and CDR2 SMNVEV (reference sequence). Trimming removed 1 base at V and 5 bases at J, with 17 bases between. The CDR3 bases are TGTGCCAGCAGTTTATGGCAGGGAACAGGGCCGGAGACCCAGTACTTC. This gives the protein CASSLWQGTGPETQYF.

The chain employs TRBV7-9 and TRBJ2-2, with D possibly matching TRBD2 (6 bases). Trimming removed 5 bases at V and 3 bases at J, with 10 bases between. CDR1 is SEHNR, CDR2 FQNEAQ, per germline (reference sequence). The CDR3 spans 14 residues. The CDR3 region has the DNA TGTGCCAGCAGCCGGGGGACTGACACCGGGGAGCTGTTTTTT. Its translation is CASSRGTDTGELFF.

The rearrangement uses TRBV15 and TRBJ1-1; 9 bases line up with TRBD1. CDR3 length: 14 amino acids. Germline V gives CDR1 LNHNV, CDR2 YYDKDF (reference sequence). V was pared by 8 bases and J by 4 bases, with 8 bases of the junction left unmatched. For the CDR3, the DNA is TGTGCCACCGGAAGGACAGGGGATGCCACTGAAGCTTTCTTT. This codes for CATGRTGDATEAFF. Together with reference TRBV15 and TRBJ1-1, the CDR3 gives the full variable domain: DAMVIQNPRYQVTQFGKPVTLSCSQTLNHNVMYWYQQKSSQAPKLLFHYYDKDFNNEADTPDNFQSRRPNTSFCFLDIRSPGLGDTAMYLCATGRTGDATEAFFGQGTRLTVV.

The rearrangement uses TRBV5-6 and TRBJ1-2; D may be TRBD1 (6 bases). Per the germline V gene, CDR1 is SGHDT and CDR2 is YYEEEE. The CDR3 length is 16 residues. Trimming stripped 4 bases from V and 4 bases from J, with 20 bases between. The CDR3, as DNA: TGTGCCAGCAGCCTCCAAAACAGGGCCCGTCTCTATGGCTACACCTTC. It yields the protein CASSLQNRARLYGYTF.

V is TRBV29-1 and J is TRBJ1-2; D perhaps matches TRBD1 (6 bases). This CDR3 has 13 amino acids. CDR1 and CDR2 from the germline V gene are SQVTM and ANQGSEA. The germline V and J ends were trimmed by 1 base and 3 bases, with 9 bases remaining between them. CDR3 bases: TGCAGCGTTGAAGGGGGGGGCTACTATGGCTACACCTTC. Its translation: CSVEGGGYYGYTF.

This clonotype has just one count. V is TRBV27 and J is TRBJ1-4; D unclear. The germline gives CDR1 MNHEY, CDR2 SMNVEV (reference sequence). The ends were cut back, 4 bases at V and 0 bases at J, with 9 bases in the middle. This CDR3 is 15 amino acids long. The CDR3 here is CASSYRASTNEKLFF. Here the CDR3 DNA reads TGTGCCAGCAGTTACAGAGCGTCAACTAATGAAAAACTGTTTTTT.

This CDR3 reads CAWSRQGADTQYF. In DNA form, the CDR3 reads TGTGCCTGGAGTCGACAGGGGGCAGATACGCAGTATTTT. The V and J genes are TRBV30 and TRBJ2-3; 9 nucleotides match TRBD1. V gave up 2 bases and J gave up 4 bases; unmatched junction bases: 1. There are 13 residues in the CDR3. Germline V gene lookup returns CDR1 GTSNPN and CDR2 SVGIG (reference sequence). Filled out from reference TRBV30 and TRBJ2-3, the complete variable domain reads SQTIHQWPATLVQPVGSPLSLECTVEGTSNPNLYWYRQAAGRGLQLLFYSVGIGQISSEVPQNLSASRPQDRQFILSSKKLLLSDSGFYLCAWSRQGADTQYFGPGTRLTVL.

This chain uses TRBV2 with TRBJ2-4, with 8 bases lining up with TRBD1. The CDR3 sequence is 14 residues long. The V and J ends lost 9 bases and 8 bases, in that order; junction bases with no gene match: 12. Germline assignment: CDR1 SNHLY and CDR2 FYNNEI. CDR3 DNA sequence: TGTGCCAGTCTTGATGGGCAGGGGGCATACATTCAGTACTTC. It encodes CASLDGQGAYIQYF. Full variable domain (remainder filled in from reference TRBV2 and TRBJ2-4): EPEVTQTPSHQVTQMGQEVILRCVPISNHLYFYWYRQILGQKVEFLVSFYNNEISEKSEIFDDQFSVERPDGSNFTLKIRSTKLEDSAMYFCASLDGQGAYIQYFGAGTRLSVL.

This chain uses TRBV7-2 with TRBJ1-3; TRBD1 might be the D (5 bases). V shed 1 base and J shed 4 bases, with 11 bases lying between them. The germline V gene encodes CDR1 SGHTA and CDR2 FQGNSA. The CDR3 covers 15 residues. The CDR3 spells CASSLGGTTGNTIYF. Written as DNA, the CDR3 is TGTGCCAGCAGCTTAGGCGGGACTACAGGAAACACCATATATTTT. The full variable domain, in which reference TRBV7-2 and TRBJ1-3 provide the parts outside the CDR3, is GAGVSQSPSNKVTEKGKDVELRCDPISGHTALYWYRQSLGQGLEFLIYFQGNSAPDKSGLPSDRFSAERTGGSVSTLTIQRTQQEDSAVYLCASSLGGTTGNTIYFGEGSWLTVV.

The chain joins TRBV7-3 to TRBJ2-3, with 9 nucleotides matching TRBD1. Germline V gene data show CDR1 as SGHTA and CDR2 as FQGTGA. The V and J ends lost 4 bases and 3 bases, in that order; junction bases with no gene match: 5. The CDR3 runs 15 residues. The CDR3 coding sequence is TGTGCCAGCAGCTCTCGGACAGGGGTGACAGATACGCAGTATTTT. Translation gives CASSSRTGVTDTQYF.

CDR3 sequence reads: CSADGSQETQYF. The CDR3 nucleotides read TGCAGTGCTGATGGGAGCCAAGAGACCCAGTACTTC. The genes are TRBV20-1 and TRBJ2-5, with D possibly TRBD2 on 5 matching bases. The CDR3 totals 12 residues. Between the trimmed V and J ends, which lost 5 bases and 1 base, there was a span of 8 bases. Per the germline V gene, CDR1 is DFQATT and CDR2 is SNEGSKA (reference sequence).

The rearrangement uses TRBV12-3 or TRBV12-4 and TRBJ2-5; no clear D. Between the trimmed V and J ends, which lost 3 bases and 4 bases, there was a span of 6 bases. The CDR3 is 12 residues long. The chain's CDR3 is CASSFPAETQYF. The DNA of the CDR3 is TGTGCCAGCAGTTTCCCCGCAGAGACCCAGTACTTC.

The CDR3 DNA follows: TGTGCCAGCAGCTCCTGGGAAGTTAAGAATTCACCCCTCCACTTT. This translates into CASSSWEVKNSPLHF. This chain uses TRBV7-9 with TRBJ1-6; D is uncertain. CDR1 SEHNR and CDR2 FQNEAQ come from the germline V gene (reference sequence). The CDR3 contains 15 residues. V lost 4 bases to trimming and J lost 7 bases, with 14 bases between them.